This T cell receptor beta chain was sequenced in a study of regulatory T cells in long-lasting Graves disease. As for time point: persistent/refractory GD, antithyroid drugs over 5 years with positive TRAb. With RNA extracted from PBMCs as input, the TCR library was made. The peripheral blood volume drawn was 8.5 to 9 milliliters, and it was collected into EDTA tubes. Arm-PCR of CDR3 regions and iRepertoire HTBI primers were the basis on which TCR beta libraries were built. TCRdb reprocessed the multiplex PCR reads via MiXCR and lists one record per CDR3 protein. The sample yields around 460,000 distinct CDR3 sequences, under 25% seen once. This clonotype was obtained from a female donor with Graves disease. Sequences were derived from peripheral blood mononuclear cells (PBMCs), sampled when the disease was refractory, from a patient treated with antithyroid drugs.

CDR3 coding DNA: TGTGCCAGTATTCCGGGACTCAACTATGGCTACACCTTC. Encoded protein: CASIPGLNYGYTF. The rearrangement links TRBV19 to TRBJ1-2; TRBD1 might be the D (5 bases). Germline V gene data show CDR1 as LNHDA and CDR2 as SQIVND (reference sequence). CDR3 size: 13 residues. V was cut by 7 bases and J by 2 bases, with 11 bases left in between.